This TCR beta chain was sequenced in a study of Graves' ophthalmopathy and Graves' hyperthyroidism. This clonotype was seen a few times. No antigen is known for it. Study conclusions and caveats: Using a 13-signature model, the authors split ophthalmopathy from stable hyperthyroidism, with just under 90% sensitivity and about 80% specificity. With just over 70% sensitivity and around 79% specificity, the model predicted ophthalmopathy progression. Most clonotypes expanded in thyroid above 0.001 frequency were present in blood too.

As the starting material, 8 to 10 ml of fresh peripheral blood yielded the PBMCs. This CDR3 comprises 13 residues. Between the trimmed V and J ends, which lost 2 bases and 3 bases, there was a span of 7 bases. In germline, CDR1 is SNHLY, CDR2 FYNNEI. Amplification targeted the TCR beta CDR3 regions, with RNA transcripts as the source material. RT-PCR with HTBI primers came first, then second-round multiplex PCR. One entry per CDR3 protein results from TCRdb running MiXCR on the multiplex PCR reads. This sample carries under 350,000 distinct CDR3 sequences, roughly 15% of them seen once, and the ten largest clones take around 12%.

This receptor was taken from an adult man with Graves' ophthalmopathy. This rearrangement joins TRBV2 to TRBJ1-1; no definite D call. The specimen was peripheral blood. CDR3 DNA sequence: TGTGCCAGCAGTGAAACGGGGTACACTGAAGCTTTCTTT. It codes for CASSETGYTEAFF.